This T cell receptor beta chain appears in the sequencing data of a study of CD8 T cells in ankylosing spondylitis. Study-level points and caveats: Matched ankylosing spondylitis synovial fluid reportedly showed significant enrichment of disease-linked clones. Past research had described some motif variants in reactive arthritis synovial fluid and blood. A motif in TCR beta, a set of under 10 highly homologous variants, appeared characteristic of ankylosing spondylitis blood.

V lost 5 bases and J lost 5, with 18 bases in between. This CDR3 is built from 15 residues. CDR1 is SGHAT, CDR2 FQNNGV, per germline. As regards this clonotype: Its target is not known.

TCRdb ran MiXCR on the 5' RACE reads and lists one entry per CDR3 protein. The sample carries 200,000 to 250,000 distinct CDR3 sequences, about 17% recorded once. The TCR originated in a male donor with ankylosing spondylitis. V is TRBV11-2 and J is TRBJ2-5, with D unresolved. Sequenced sample: blood, either unsorted or a sorted T cell fraction (not recorded which). In nucleotides, the CDR3 is TGTGCCAGCAGCCCAGAGTGGGCTCCCGCGGAGACCCAGTACTTC. Protein sequence: CASSPEWAPAETQYF.